The 24 T cell receptor beta chains given below trace back to one sample, sequenced in a study of CXCR3-negative and CXCR3-positive naive CD8 T cells. The authors made the TRB cDNA libraries by 5' RACE using UMI labels. TCRdb re-called the 5' RACE reads; every CDR3 protein appears as one record, without DNA. The sample is made up of approximately 70,000 distinct CDR3 sequences, and the top ten hold roughly 1.5% of it. Specimen: naive CXCR3- CD8+ T cells from blood. Subset noted: CD45RO-CCR7+CD27+CD95- naive CD8+ T cells lacking CXCR3 (TNR3-). The receptors were sampled from a human donor in good health. Some clones in this sample may be carry-over from other donors' samples.

The chain carries TRBV5-1 and TRBJ1-1. Germline CDR1 SGHRS, CDR2 YFSETQ. This CDR3 region has 14 residues. The CDR3 region is CASSPGLFLAEAFF.

The V and J genes are TRBV7-2 and TRBJ2-2; absent DNA, TCRdb's TRBD1 call cannot be checked. The germline V gene encodes CDR1 SGHTA and CDR2 FQGNSA. This CDR3 is built from 16 residues. The CDR3 loop reads CASSLAVPPNTGELFF. Looking up the rest from reference TRBV7-2 and TRBJ2-2 gives the full variable domain: GAGVSQSPSNKVTEKGKDVELRCDPISGHTALYWYRQSLGQGLEFLIYFQGNSAPDKSGLPSDRFSAERTGGSVSTLTIQRTQQEDSAVYLCASSLAVPPNTGELFFGEGSRLTVL.

The gene calls are TRBV11-2 and TRBJ2-2; TCRdb designates TRBD1, a call that cannot be tested without DNA. The germline CDR1 and CDR2 sequences are SGHAT and FQNNGV. This CDR3 region has 14 residues. The CDR3 reads CASSPSPDTGELFF.

This CDR3 is CASSLVSLNEQFF. The chain carries TRBV11-2 and TRBJ2-1. This CDR3 is 13 amino acids long. In germline, CDR1 is SGHAT, CDR2 FQNNGV.

The chain uses TRBV29-1 and TRBJ2-1. CDR1 SQVTM and CDR2 ANQGSEA come from the germline V gene. There are 14 residues in the CDR3. The CDR3 region is CSVEDLRSYNEQFF.

V usage is TRBV7-2 and J usage is TRBJ1-5; as DNA is missing, the TRBD1 call by TCRdb cannot be tested. This CDR3 is 15 amino acids long. CDR1 is SGHTA and CDR2 is FQGNSA in the germline V gene. The CDR3 protein is CASRETGLSNQPQHF.

This rearrangement joins TRBV28 to TRBJ2-2. The CDR3 length is 14 residues. Germline assignment: CDR1 MDHEN and CDR2 SYDVKM. CDR3 amino acids: CASSLSASTGELFF. Complete variable domain (other parts from reference TRBV28 and TRBJ2-2): DVKVTQSSRYLVKRTGEKVFLECVQDMDHENMFWYRQDPGLGLRLIYFSYDVKMKEKGDIPEGYSVSREKKERFSLILESASTNQTSMYLCASSLSASTGELFFGEGSRLTVL.

This rearrangement joins TRBV7-9 to TRBJ2-7; TCRdb's D gene call, TRBD2, goes unchecked for lack of DNA. This CDR3 has 15 residues. Germline loops: CDR1 SEHNR, CDR2 FQNEAQ (reference sequence). CDR3 loop: CASSPPLGGEYEQYF.

The chain is built from TRBV7-5 and TRBJ1-1; as DNA is missing, the TRBD1 call by TCRdb cannot be tested. TRBV7-5 represents a pseudogene. The CDR3 is 17 amino acids. The CDR3 loop is CISVSEAPAPMNTEAFF.

The rearrangement joins TRBV27 to TRBJ2-1; TCRdb's assignment of TRBD2 cannot be checked, as there is no DNA. CDR3 length: 17 amino acids. Germline V lookup: CDR1 MNHEY, CDR2 SMNVEV (reference sequence). CDR3 sequence reads: CASSLGGRKNSYNEQFF.

This rearrangement joins TRBV5-6 to TRBJ2-3. The CDR3 is 12 residues long. CDR1 and CDR2 (germline): SGHDT, YYEEEE. CDR3 protein: CASSPDPNTQYF.

The CDR3 spells CASSEGLDSGASVLTF. The gene calls are TRBV5-1 and TRBJ2-6. The CDR3 loop spans 16 amino acids. Germline assignment: CDR1 SGHRS and CDR2 YFSETQ.

This rearrangement joins TRBV7-9 to TRBJ2-3; the D gene TCRdb calls, TRBD2, cannot be checked with no DNA. The CDR3 spans 17 residues. The germline V gene encodes CDR1 SEHNR and CDR2 FQNEAQ (reference sequence). This CDR3 reads CASSLSPLAGEPDTQYF.

The CDR3 reads CSVEASAQNIQYF. The chain joins TRBV29-1 to TRBJ2-4. Per germline, CDR1 SQVTM and CDR2 ANQGSEA. The CDR3 loop spans 13 amino acids.

The rearrangement joins TRBV14 to TRBJ2-7. Germline-derived CDR1 and CDR2 are SGHDN and FVKESK. This CDR3 is built from 14 residues. The CDR3 spells CASSQLSSSYEQYF.

The chain employs TRBV10-1 and TRBJ1-6; TCRdb indicates TRBD1, and absent DNA this call remains unverified. This CDR3 has 12 residues. Looked up from germline, CDR1 is WNHNN and CDR2 is SYGVQD (reference sequence). CDR3 in amino acids: CASSDDREPLHF.

V is TRBV29-1 and J is TRBJ2-1; TCRdb's assignment of TRBD1 cannot be checked, as there is no DNA. This CDR3 is 14 amino acids long. Germline CDR1 reads SQVTM; CDR2 reads ANQGSEA. CDR3 sequence reads: CSVERQEDYNEQFF.

The V call is TRBV29-1, the J call TRBJ2-7; TCRdb returns TRBD1, unconfirmable since there is no DNA. This CDR3 is 13 amino acids long. The germline V gene has CDR1 SQVTM and CDR2 ANQGSEA. CDR3: CSVIRVSSYEQYF.

The V gene is TRBV29-1, the J gene TRBJ2-1. Germline CDR1 and CDR2: SQVTM and ANQGSEA. This CDR3 comprises 12 residues. This CDR3 is CSVNEPYNEQFF.

This chain uses TRBV7-9 with TRBJ2-1; checking the TCRdb D call of TRBD1 is not possible without DNA. From germline, CDR1 is SEHNR and CDR2 FQNEAQ (reference sequence). The CDR3 extends over 15 amino acids. The CDR3: CASSWGTGETGEQFF.

The CDR3 reads CSVRGQGADGYTF. The chain links TRBV29-1 to TRBJ1-2; lacking DNA, the TRBD1 call made by TCRdb goes unchecked. The CDR3 has 13 residues. From germline, CDR1 is SQVTM and CDR2 ANQGSEA.

V gene TRBV7-9 combines with J gene TRBJ2-5; TCRdb lists TRBD1, though no DNA is available to test this call. Germline V gives CDR1 SEHNR, CDR2 FQNEAQ (reference sequence). The CDR3 runs to 18 residues. This chain's CDR3 is CASSFLPGPDREQETQYF.

This chain uses TRBV5-5 with TRBJ1-6. The CDR3 totals 17 residues. Germline lookup yields CDR1 SGHKS and CDR2 YYEKEE (reference sequence). CDR3 amino acids: CASSLVGRSSYNSPLHF.

J is TRBJ2-2 and V is TRBV5-6. This CDR3 has 13 amino acids. Germline V gene lookup returns CDR1 SGHDT and CDR2 YYEEEE. The CDR3: CASSLGSTGELFF.